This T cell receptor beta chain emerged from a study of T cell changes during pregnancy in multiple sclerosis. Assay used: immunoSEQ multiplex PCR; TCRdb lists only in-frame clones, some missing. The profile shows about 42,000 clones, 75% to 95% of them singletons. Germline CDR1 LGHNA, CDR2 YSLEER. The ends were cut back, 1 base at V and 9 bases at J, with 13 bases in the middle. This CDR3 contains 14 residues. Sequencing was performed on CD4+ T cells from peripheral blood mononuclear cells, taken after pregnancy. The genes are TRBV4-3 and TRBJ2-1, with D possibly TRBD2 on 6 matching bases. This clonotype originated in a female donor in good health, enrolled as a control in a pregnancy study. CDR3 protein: CASSQVKGRGEQFF. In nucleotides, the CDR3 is TGCGCCAGCAGCCAAGTTAAAGGGCGGGGTGAGCAGTTCTTC.